The 5 T cell receptor beta chains reported below all come from one sample, sequenced in a study of shared T cell receptors in the human thymus (dated by TCRdb to 2020 to 2022). The library was made by the immunoSEQ multiplex PCR assay. What TCRdb holds here is the immuneACCESS table cut down to in-frame rearrangements. Part of the clones is not present; checked against another copy, under half of the missing clones reflect an unresolved V gene, and the others are unexplained. The sample has about 380,000 clones on record, roughly 94% of them singletons. The ten most abundant clones make up roughly 0.021% of the sample. Sequenced sample: thymocytes. The receptors were gathered from a human donor.

V is TRBV7-2 and J is TRBJ2-7, with 11 positions matching TRBD2. Germline CDR1 is SGHTA and CDR2 is FQGNSA. This CDR3 has 16 amino acids. J was trimmed by 6 bases and V by 3 bases; bases with no gene match: 10. CDR3 sequence reads: CASSLYTGLADLEQYF. Written as DNA, the CDR3 is TGTGCCAGCAGCTTGTACACGGGACTAGCGGACCTCGAGCAGTACTTC.

This clone was detected only a few times. The chain uses TRBV7-9 and TRBJ2-3, with 9 bases identical to TRBD1. CDR3 length: 18 residues. Germline CDR1 SEHNR, CDR2 FQNEAQ (reference sequence). Trimming at V came to 3 bases and at J to 1 base, leaving 11 bases not matched to a gene. The CDR3 is CASSFTYLQGAGTDTQYF. In DNA, the CDR3 is TGTGCCAGCAGCTTTACTTACTTACAGGGGGCAGGCACAGATACGCAGTATTTT.

The chain is built from TRBV11-2 and TRBJ1-4; D call uncertain. Germline V lookup: CDR1 SGHAT, CDR2 FQNNGV. This CDR3 region has 13 residues. Between the trimmed V and J ends, which lost 6 bases and 5 bases, there was a span of 10 bases. The CDR3: CASRPEGNEKLFF. CDR3 nucleotides: TGTGCCAGCAGGCCAGAGGGAAATGAAAAACTGTTTTTT. Together with reference TRBV11-2 and TRBJ1-4, the CDR3 gives the full variable domain: EAGVAQSPRYKIIEKRQSVAFWCNPISGHATLYWYQQILGQGPKLLIQFQNNGVVDDSQLPKDRFSAERLKGVDSTLKIQPAKLEDSAVYLCASRPEGNEKLFFGSGTQLSVL.

The chain uses TRBV4-3 and TRBJ2-7; 8 positions match TRBD1. The CDR3 runs to 14 residues. Germline V CDR1 and CDR2: LGHNA, YSLEER. With V trimmed by 4 bases and J by 5 bases, 7 bases remained unmatched. The CDR3 bases are TGCGCCAGCAGCCTCGGACAGGGAGTGGACGAGCAGTACTTC. Translating it yields CASSLGQGVDEQYF.

This clone was seen only once. The chain has TRBV9 and TRBJ2-5; D might be TRBD2 (6 bases). The germline V gene has CDR1 SGDLS and CDR2 YYNGEE. V lost 0 bases and J lost 0, with 6 bases in between. The CDR3 is 14 residues long. CDR3 sequence: CASSVGGNQETQYF. The CDR3 DNA is TGTGCCAGCAGCGTAGGCGGGAACCAAGAGACCCAGTACTTC.